The 27 T cell receptor beta chains reported below all come from one sample, sequenced in a study of cytomegalovirus exposure and HLA in healthy donors. Primers: 60 Vbeta forward and 13 Jbeta reverse. TCRdb keeps only in-frame clones here, not all; method: immunoSEQ multiplex PCR. This table has 100,000 to 150,000 clones, roughly 80% appearing once. Material: PBMCs. The receptor source for this set is a female donor in good health and CMV-seronegative.

Only a few counts were recorded for this clone. J is TRBJ2-2 and V is TRBV6-5, with 7 bases identical to TRBD1. The V and J ends lost 7 bases and 10 bases, in that order; junction bases with no gene match: 3. Germline CDR1 MNHEY, CDR2 SVGAGI. This CDR3 comprises 11 residues. The CDR3 DNA reads as TGTGCCAGCAAGACAGGGAAGGAGCTGTTTTTT. It is translated as CASKTGKELFF.

The chain couples TRBV27 to TRBJ2-5; tentative D call: TRBD2 (6 bases). The better agreement between TRBJ2-7 and the DNA end casts doubt on the J call. This CDR3 spans 14 amino acids. The germline V gene encodes CDR1 MNHEY and CDR2 SMNVEV (reference sequence). The CDR3 sequence: CASSLSTGEGEQYF. For the CDR3, the DNA is TGTGCCAGCAGTTTATCGACGGGAGAGGGCGAGCAGTACTTC.

The CDR3 DNA is TGTGCCAGCACCCCCGTCGGGTCCGGAGATACGCAGTATTTT. This gives the protein CASTPVGSGDTQYF. This chain joins TRBV7-9 and TRBJ2-3; D not resolved. Trimming shortened V by 7 bases and J by 5 bases, and 16 bases separated the two germline ends. The CDR3 length is 14 residues. Germline-derived CDR1 and CDR2 are SEHNR and FQNEAQ (reference sequence).

This clone was seen more than once but under ten times. The genes are TRBV19 and TRBJ1-2, with D unresolved. This CDR3 comprises 12 residues. Germline loops: CDR1 LNHDA, CDR2 SQIVND (reference sequence). Trimming pared 3 bases from V and 6 bases from J, leaving 8 bases between. CDR3 coding DNA: TGTGCCAGTAGTATGAGGAAGGATGGCTACACCTTC. This codes for CASSMRKDGYTF.

The genes are TRBV19 and TRBJ1-5, with D possibly being TRBD1 (6 bases). There are 16 residues in the CDR3. V was pared by 6 bases and J by 3 bases, with 18 bases between. Germline CDR1 LNHDA, CDR2 SQIVND (reference sequence). DNA for the CDR3: TGTGCCAGTAGCAACCCTTACAGGGTTTACAATCAGCCCCAGCATTTT. This gives the protein CASSNPYRVYNQPQHF. Variable domain in full (rest from reference TRBV19 and TRBJ1-5): DGGITQSPKYLFRKEGQNVTLSCEQNLNHDAMYWYRQDPGQGLRLIYYSQIVNDFQKGDIAEGYSVSREKKESFPLTVTSAQKNPTAFYLCASSNPYRVYNQPQHFGDGTRLSIL.

The rearrangement uses TRBV9 and TRBJ2-1; possible D gene TRBD1, 6 bases. Germline lookup yields CDR1 SGDLS and CDR2 YYNGEE. V lost 10 bases to trimming and J lost 8 bases, with 7 bases between them. The length of the CDR3 is 9 residues. This chain's CDR3 is CASGDEQFF. Written as DNA, the CDR3 is TGTGCCTCAGGGGATGAGCAGTTCTTC.

The rearrangement joins TRBV28 to TRBJ2-7; D may be TRBD1 (6 bases). From germline, CDR1 is MDHEN and CDR2 SYDVKM. This CDR3 has 12 residues. The germline V and J ends were trimmed by 7 bases and 5 bases, with 12 bases remaining between them. The CDR3 region has the DNA TGTGCCAGCAAATCAGGGGACCACGAGCAGTACTTC. Encoded protein: CASKSGDHEQYF.

J is TRBJ1-5 and V is TRBV5-8; TRBD1 is a possible D gene (5 bases). This CDR3 contains 12 residues. Trimming stripped 4 bases from V and 6 bases from J, with 8 bases between. Per germline, CDR1 SGHTS and CDR2 YDEGEE. CDR3 residues: CASSRTLQPQHF. CDR3 bases: TGTGCCAGCAGCCGGACACTTCAGCCCCAGCATTTT.

The chain uses TRBV4-1 and TRBJ2-3; a weak D match, TRBD2 (6 bases). There are 17 residues in the CDR3. V lost 0 bases and J 0 bases, leaving 13 bases between the germline ends. Germline-derived CDR1 and CDR2 are MGHRA and YSYEKL. As DNA, the CDR3 is TGCGCCAGCAGCCAAGACGTCGGGGGTTTGAGCACAGATACGCAGTATTTT. Amino acid sequence: CASSQDVGGLSTDTQYF.

The V gene is TRBV5-5, the J gene TRBJ1-2; 8 bases match TRBD1. From germline, CDR1 is SGHKS and CDR2 YYEKEE (reference sequence). The CDR3 sequence is 14 residues long. Losses at the gene ends were 4 bases for V and 7 bases for J; bases not matched to a gene: 9. The CDR3 protein is CASSARTGLGGYTF. The CDR3 region has the DNA TGTGCCAGCAGCGCGCGGACAGGGTTGGGTGGCTACACCTTC.

The rearrangement links TRBV30 to TRBJ2-5, with D possibly being TRBD2 (5 bases). Germline V gives CDR1 GTSNPN, CDR2 SVGIG (reference sequence). V lost 2 bases to trimming and J lost 5 bases, with 9 bases between them. This CDR3 comprises 12 residues. As DNA, the CDR3 is TGTGCCTGGAGTAGACTAACGGAGACCCAGTACTTC. This translates into CAWSRLTETQYF.

The chain couples TRBV5-1 to TRBJ1-6; D unresolved. Trimming left V 3 bases short and J 5 bases short, with 3 bases between. The CDR3 is 12 residues long. Looked up from germline, CDR1 is SGHRS and CDR2 is YFSETQ. The CDR3 sequence is CASSSDNSPLHF. CDR3 sequence (DNA): TGCGCCAGCAGCTCGGATAATTCACCCCTCCACTTT. Full variable domain (rest looked up from reference TRBV5-1 and TRBJ1-6): KAGVTQTPRYLIKTRGQQVTLSCSPISGHRSVSWYQQTPGQGLQFLFEYFSETQRNKGNFPGRFSGRQFSNSRSEMNVSTLELGDSALYLCASSSDNSPLHFGNGTRLTVT.

The rearrangement links TRBV7-9 to TRBJ2-2; 12 bases map to TRBD2. Trimming cost V 6 bases and J 2 bases; bases outside gene matches: 13. Germline V gene lookup returns CDR1 SEHNR and CDR2 FQNEAQ (reference sequence). This CDR3 has 19 residues. The DNA of the CDR3 is TGTGCCAGCAGAGCCCGCCTCTGGACTAGCGGGATTAACACCGGGGAGCTGTTTTTT. Its translation: CASRARLWTSGINTGELFF. The whole variable domain, filled in from reference TRBV7-9 and TRBJ2-2, reads DTGVSQNPRHKITKRGQNVTFRCDPISEHNRLYWYRQTLGQGPEFLTYFQNEAQLEKSRLLSDRFSAERPKGSFSTLEIQRTEQGDSAMYLCASRARLWTSGINTGELFFGEGSRLTVL.

This clone appeared a few times. The V call is TRBV9, the J call TRBJ2-5, with TRBD2 matching 9 bases. The germline V gene has CDR1 SGDLS and CDR2 YYNGEE. The CDR3 extends over 14 amino acids. After removal of 4 bases from V and 3 bases from J, the junction contained 4 bases not matched to a gene. CDR3 coding DNA: TGTGCCAGCAGCCTTAGCGGGAGCGAAGAGACCCAGTACTTC. Protein: CASSLSGSEETQYF.

J is TRBJ2-7 and V is TRBV29-1; 14 bases are a match to TRBD2. The CDR3 covers 16 residues. Germline loops: CDR1 SQVTM, CDR2 ANQGSEA. V lost 5 bases, J lost 3 bases, and 9 bases stayed unmatched. The CDR3 region has the DNA TGCAGCGTTCTTATGACTAGCGGGAGGGTGGGCTACGAGCAGTACTTC. It specifies CSVLMTSGRVGYEQYF.

The chain has TRBV5-1 and TRBJ2-5, with 8 bases aligning to TRBD1. The V and J ends lost 4 bases and 4 bases, in that order; junction bases with no gene match: 6. From germline, CDR1 is SGHRS and CDR2 YFSETQ. The CDR3 runs 14 residues. DNA for the CDR3: TGCGCCAGCAGCCCAGAGACAGGGGTAGAGACCCAGTACTTC. Translating gives CASSPETGVETQYF.

This clone showed up just once. The CDR3 loop reads CATGLGGTYEQYF. CDR3 nucleotides: TGTGCCACCGGACTAGGGGGAACATACGAGCAGTACTTC. The chain combines TRBV15 with TRBJ2-7; weak D call: TRBD2 (7 bases). From germline, CDR1 is LNHNV and CDR2 YYDKDF (reference sequence). The CDR3 is made up of 13 amino acids. Between the trimmed V and J ends, which lost 8 bases and 4 bases, there was a span of 15 bases. The whole variable domain, remainder taken from reference TRBV15 and TRBJ2-7, is DAMVIQNPRYQVTQFGKPVTLSCSQTLNHNVMYWYQQKSSQAPKLLFHYYDKDFNNEADTPDNFQSRRPNTSFCFLDIRSPGLGDTAMYLCATGLGGTYEQYFGPGTRLTVT.

This clone was recorded once. The J gene is TRBJ1-2, the V gene TRBV28, with TRBD1 as a possible D gene (5 bases). Germline V CDR1 and CDR2: MDHEN, SYDVKM. V shed 3 bases and J shed 2 bases, with 10 bases lying between them. This CDR3 comprises 14 residues. CDR3 protein: CASSLTQGNYGYTF. In DNA form, the CDR3 reads TGTGCCAGCAGTTTGACCCAGGGCAACTATGGCTACACCTTC.

The table lists this clone with a few counts. The chain combines TRBV6-5 with TRBJ1-3; D is perhaps TRBD1 (5 bases). The germline V gene encodes CDR1 MNHEY and CDR2 SVGAGI. The germline V and J ends were trimmed by 6 bases and 0 bases, with 12 bases remaining between them. CDR3 size: 15 residues. The CDR3 loop reads CASRIDRNSGNTIYF. CDR3 DNA: TGTGCCAGCAGGATAGACAGAAACTCTGGAAACACCATATATTTT.

The rearrangement links TRBV4-2 to TRBJ1-2; 7 nucleotides match TRBD1. The CDR3 is 15 amino acids. Germline V CDR1 and CDR2: LGHNA, YNFKEQ. V lost 0 bases, J lost 0 bases, and 1 base stayed unmatched. CDR3 protein: CASSQDQGANYGYTF. The CDR3 DNA reads TGTGCCAGCAGCCAAGACCAGGGGGCTAACTATGGCTACACCTTC.

The chain has TRBV5-1 and TRBJ2-3; weak D call: TRBD2 (6 bases). Germline V gives CDR1 SGHRS, CDR2 YFSETQ. CDR3 length: 15 amino acids. V dropped 1 base and J dropped 0 bases, with 9 bases sitting between them. The CDR3, as DNA: TGCGCCAGCAGCTTGTCTGGGACTAGCACAGATACGCAGTATTTT. Translation gives CASSLSGTSTDTQYF.

The rearrangement links TRBV7-2 to TRBJ1-5; D is unclear. Trimming removed 1 base from V and 4 bases from J, with 17 bases in between. The V gene's germline CDR1 is SGHTA and CDR2 FQGNSA. This CDR3 has 17 residues. For the CDR3, the DNA is TGTGCCAGCAGCTTAGGCGAAAGGTCACAGTGGAATCAGCCCCAGCATTTT. Amino acids: CASSLGERSQWNQPQHF.

V and J are TRBV7-2 and TRBJ2-7; 7 bases align to TRBD2. V shed 1 base and J 12 bases; nucleotides not matched to a gene: 6. CDR1 is SGHTA and CDR2 is FQGNSA in the germline V gene. The CDR3 runs to 12 residues. DNA for the CDR3: TGTGCCAGCAGCTTAGTTGGGGGGAGGGGGTACTTC. The encoded protein is CASSLVGGRGYF. Based on the CDR3 plus reference TRBV7-2 and TRBJ2-7, the full variable domain is GAGVSQSPSNKVTEKGKDVELRCDPISGHTALYWYRQSLGQGLEFLIYFQGNSAPDKSGLPSDRFSAERTGGSVSTLTIQRTQQEDSAVYLCASSLVGGRGYFGPGTRLTVT.

V usage is TRBV11-2 and J usage is TRBJ1-5, with TRBD1 matching 9 bases. Germline V gene data show CDR1 as SGHAT and CDR2 as FQNNGV. Germline trimming cut 6 bases from V and 11 bases from J; bases unmatched to any gene: 11. The CDR3 spans 14 residues. The DNA for the CDR3 is TGTGCCAGCAGTTTCCGACCCGGGACAGGGACCCAGCATTTT. Its protein is CASSFRPGTGTQHF.

V gene TRBV28 combines with J gene TRBJ2-5; TRBD2 matches at 7 bases. In germline, CDR1 is MDHEN, CDR2 SYDVKM. The CDR3 contains 16 residues. Trimming at V came to 0 bases and at J to 5 bases, leaving 9 bases not matched to a gene. The CDR3 coding sequence is TGTGCCAGCAGTTTATGGGACTCTAGCGGTTTGGAGACCCAGTACTTC. It specifies CASSLWDSSGLETQYF.

This clone was counted once. This chain connects TRBV4-1 to TRBJ1-3, with 7 bases identical to TRBD1. CDR3 length equals 17 residues. Per germline, CDR1 MGHRA and CDR2 YSYEKL. V gave up 4 bases and J gave up 9 bases; unmatched junction bases: 18. CDR3 region: CASSPDREASPSGTIYF. For the CDR3, the DNA is TGCGCCAGCAGCCCCGACAGGGAAGCTTCCCCGAGTGGCACCATATATTTT.

The rearrangement joins TRBV19 to TRBJ2-3; 8 nucleotides agree with TRBD1. V gave up 4 bases and J gave up 2 bases; unmatched junction bases: 5. Germline lookup yields CDR1 LNHDA and CDR2 SQIVND (reference sequence). The CDR3 length is 15 residues. CDR3 loop: CASSNYRGATDTQYF. In nucleotides, the CDR3 is TGTGCCAGTAGTAACTACAGGGGGGCCACAGATACGCAGTATTTT. The whole variable domain, remainder taken from reference TRBV19 and TRBJ2-3, is DGGITQSPKYLFRKEGQNVTLSCEQNLNHDAMYWYRQDPGQGLRLIYYSQIVNDFQKGDIAEGYSVSREKKESFPLTVTSAQKNPTAFYLCASSNYRGATDTQYFGPGTRLTVL.